What follows describes a single T cell receptor beta chain. The sample comes from a study of blood T cell repertoires in COVID-19. For the study at large: Both acute and convalescent COVID-19 samples were obtained from the United States, Italy and Spain.

V dropped 4 bases and J dropped 15; count of bases not matched to a gene: 5. CDR1 is SGHDT, CDR2 YYEEEE, per germline. The CDR3 sequence is 11 residues long. The protocol was immunoSEQ multiplex PCR, while the TCRdb copy is restricted to in-frame clones and leaves out a portion. The data contain roughly 260,000 clones, under 95% of them seen just once; the ten biggest clones take up approximately 2%. Adults between roughly 18 and 95 years of age took part from about two dozen US areas. Clinical histories supplied by participants themselves formed the basis of cohort assignment. Two negative PCRs, clearance, or symptom resolution characterized the recovered Cohort 3 donors.

The clonotype originates from a woman aged 18-29 years who had recovered from COVID-19. Sequencing was performed on PBMCs or T cells enriched from blood (not recorded which). The J gene is TRBJ2-1, the V gene TRBV5-6; 9 nucleotides match TRBD2. Here the CDR3 DNA reads TGTGCCAGCAGCAGGACTAGCGATCTGTTCTTC. As protein: CASSRTSDLFF.